Shown below are 11 T cell receptor beta chains from a single sample sequenced in a study of beta chain features in type 1 diabetes. The study, taken as a whole, reports: Shortening that was moderate but significant affected the TCRB CDR3s of Type 1 diabetes patients in all four CD4+ subsets.

Investigators reverse transcribed all isolated RNA, so they sequenced expressed TCRB transcripts. Sequencing was performed with immunoSEQ multiplex PCR; in TCRdb, only in-frame clones are kept and a portion is missing. Seen here are around 130,000 clones, less than 20% observed once, and the top ten hold approximately 2.3%. These receptors have no known antigen. The sample taken for sequencing was central memory CD4+ T cells from blood. Receptors were obtained from a man aged 30 to 39 with type 1 diabetes.

V gene TRBV4-2 combines with J gene TRBJ2-3; D uncertain. V gave up 4 bases and J gave up 3 bases, with 8 bases separating them. This CDR3 is built from 13 residues. The germline V gene encodes CDR1 LGHNA and CDR2 YNFKEQ. The CDR3 coding sequence is TGTGCCAGCAGCCTCCTAGAGACAGATACGCAGTATTTT. Translating it yields CASSLLETDTQYF.

A few counts support this clone. This chain joins TRBV4-2 and TRBJ2-7, with D hard to call. This CDR3 is built from 14 residues. Germline V gene sequence: CDR1 LGHNA, CDR2 YNFKEQ. V lost 1 base, J lost 2 bases, and 9 bases lay in between. The CDR3 region is CASSQASTPYEQYF. DNA of the CDR3: TGTGCCAGCAGCCAAGCTTCCACCCCCTACGAGCAGTACTTC.

This clone was counted a few times. This chain uses TRBV6-1 with TRBJ1-4; perhaps TRBD1 as D (6 bases). This CDR3 contains 14 residues. Germline CDR1 reads MNHNS; CDR2 reads SASEGT. V gave up 10 bases and J gave up 7 bases, with 19 bases separating them. CDR3 DNA sequence: TGTGCCACCGCGACAGGTTGGGGTGGTGAAAAACTGTTTTTT. Amino acids: CATATGWGGEKLFF.

The chain recombines TRBV5-4 with TRBJ1-2, with 8 bases that match TRBD1. The germline gives CDR1 SGHNT, CDR2 YYREEE (reference sequence). The CDR3 runs 15 residues. J gave up 4 bases and V 1 base, and 6 bases lay outside the gene matches. The CDR3 loop reads CASSLIGDRIYGYTF. CDR3 DNA sequence: TGTGCCAGCAGCTTGATCGGGGACAGGATCTATGGCTACACCTTC. The entire variable domain, with the rest obtained from reference TRBV5-4 and TRBJ1-2, is as follows: ETGVTQSPTHLIKTRGQQVTLRCSSQSGHNTVSWYQQALGQGPQFIFQYYREEENGRGNFPPRFSGLQFPNYSSELNVNALELDDSALYLCASSLIGDRIYGYTFGSGTRLTVV.

The chain combines TRBV7-6 with TRBJ2-1; perhaps TRBD2 as D (5 bases). The CDR3 consists of 15 residues. Germline V CDR1 and CDR2: SGHVS, FNYEAQ. V was clipped by 5 bases and J by 3 bases, with 14 bases between them. This CDR3 reads CASSPARALYNEQFF. Here the CDR3 DNA reads TGTGCCAGCAGCCCGGCGAGGGCTCTCTACAATGAGCAGTTCTTC.

This clone has just a few counts. This rearrangement joins TRBV11-1 to TRBJ2-7; 7 nucleotides match TRBD1. CDR1 and CDR2 from the germline V gene are SGHAT and FQDESV (reference sequence). The V gene end was trimmed by 3 bases and the J gene end by 1 base; junction bases not matched to a gene: 12. There are 17 residues in the CDR3. This CDR3 is CASSLGKVTGQSYEQYF. In nucleotides, the CDR3 is TGTGCCAGCAGCTTGGGGAAAGTGACAGGGCAATCCTACGAGCAGTACTTC.

This clone occurred a few times. Only one base separates this from a far larger clonotype, so it likely reflects a read error. This CDR3 is also generated by other DNA sequences in the sample. The chain couples TRBV30 to TRBJ1-5; D uncertain. The CDR3 contains 13 residues. Trimming removed 1 base at V and 1 base at J, with 5 bases between. CDR1 and CDR2 from the germline V gene are GTSNPN and SVGIG (reference sequence). The CDR3 loop reads CAWSEDSNQPQHF. The CDR3 nucleotides are TGTGCCTGGAGTGAGGACAGCAATCAGCCCCAGCATTTT.

The V gene is TRBV2, the J gene TRBJ2-1; tentative D call: TRBD1 (6 bases). The ends were cut back, 3 bases at V and 3 bases at J, with 15 bases in the middle. The CDR3 has 16 amino acids. CDR1 and CDR2 from the germline V gene are SNHLY and FYNNEI. The CDR3 loop is CASSEPGALNYNEQFF. CDR3 nucleotide sequence: TGTGCCAGCAGTGAGCCAGGGGCCCTAAACTACAATGAGCAGTTCTTC. Complete variable domain (other parts from reference TRBV2 and TRBJ2-1): EPEVTQTPSHQVTQMGQEVILRCVPISNHLYFYWYRQILGQKVEFLVSFYNNEISEKSEIFDDQFSVERPDGSNFTLKIRSTKLEDSAMYFCASSEPGALNYNEQFFGPGTRLTVL.

Many counts were recorded for this clone. V gene TRBV28 combines with J gene TRBJ2-5; 9 nucleotides align to TRBD1. Per the germline V gene, CDR1 is MDHEN and CDR2 is SYDVKM. This CDR3 has 14 amino acids. Trimming at V came to 5 bases and at J to 3 bases, leaving 4 bases not matched to a gene. CDR3 sequence: CASSNRGLEETQYF. In nucleotides, the CDR3 is TGTGCCAGCAGTAACAGGGGGCTAGAAGAGACCCAGTACTTC. The variable domain in full, completed from reference TRBV28 and TRBJ2-5, reads DVKVTQSSRYLVKRTGEKVFLECVQDMDHENMFWYRQDPGLGLRLIYFSYDVKMKEKGDIPEGYSVSREKKERFSLILESASTNQTSMYLCASSNRGLEETQYFGPGTRLLVL.

This clone was detected only a few times. The chain carries TRBV30 and TRBJ1-2; the D gene is possibly TRBD1 (6 bases). Germline CDR1 and CDR2: GTSNPN and SVGIG (reference sequence). V lost 0 bases and J 2 bases, leaving 13 bases between the germline ends. The CDR3 spans 15 residues. CDR3 in DNA: TGTGCCTGGAGTGTCCGGGGGCGTCAGAACTATGGCTACACCTTC. It encodes CAWSVRGRQNYGYTF.

This clone was seen only a few times. The gene calls are TRBV4-1 and TRBJ2-4; 7 bases are shared with TRBD1. The CDR3 has 17 residues. CDR1 is MGHRA and CDR2 is YSYEKL in the germline V gene. V lost 0 bases and J lost 0; bases outside the gene matches: 5. This chain's CDR3 is CASSQDRQGLAKNIQYF. The CDR3 nucleotides are TGCGCCAGCAGCCAAGATCGACAGGGTCTAGCCAAAAACATTCAGTACTTC.